This T cell receptor beta chain was captured by sequencing in a study of T-cell memory formation after mild COVID-19. Study in general: TCR clusters showed largely donor specificity.

TCR alpha and TCR beta cDNA libraries carrying sample barcodes and UMIs were produced by 5'RACE using constant-segment primers. TCRdb called the 5' RACE reads again in MiXCR, with one record for every CDR3 protein. The sample contains 90,000 to 120,000 distinct CDR3 sequences, around an eighth of which appear only once. Concerning this clonotype: Its antigen remains unknown.

After removal of 4 bases from V and 4 bases from J, the junction contained 3 bases not matched to a gene. Germline loops: CDR1 MNHEY, CDR2 SMNVEV (reference sequence). The CDR3 extends over 14 amino acids. Study-wide points: Contracting CD4+ clones sat mainly in CM and EM; CD8+ in EMRA. Among clones peaking at day 37 in the second wave, SARS-CoV-2 specificity remained unconfirmed.

This receptor was identified in a young man who had mild COVID-19 (a few samples of this study predate the infection). Cell type and time point are not known. The material sequenced was PBMCs or a T cell subset sorted from them (not recorded which). The V gene is TRBV27, the J gene TRBJ1-2; 10 positions match TRBD1. This CDR3 reads CASSSGTGAYGYTF. DNA of the CDR3: TGTGCCAGCAGTTCCGGGACAGGGGCCTATGGCTACACCTTC.